This is a list of T cell receptor beta chains from one sample in a study of CD8 T cells in Susac syndrome. TCRdb re-called the immunoSEQ multiplex PCR reads through MiXCR, storing one row per CDR3 protein. Of roughly 100,000 distinct CDR3 sequences in the sample, approximately 93% were seen once. Sequences were obtained from CD8+ T cells from PBMCs. The receptors originated from a human donor with Susac syndrome. Both conserved end residues are part of each CDR3. The order of the fields is V gene, D gene, clone size, J gene, CDR3 DNA, CDR3 protein. D genes are given only for firm matches. Some rows have no size entry. The others give once, few or many, or a class for an expanded clone.

v_gene: TRBV12-3/TRBV12-4
d_gene: .
abundance: .
j_gene: TRBJ2-1
CDR3nt: TGTGCCAGCAGTTTTGCACTATCGTACAATGAGCAGTTCTTC
CDR3aa: CASSFALSYNEQFF

v_gene: TRBV5-1
d_gene: .
abundance: .
j_gene: TRBJ2-1
CDR3nt: TGCGCCAGTCGCGCTCCAGATTACAATGAGCAGTTCTTC
CDR3aa: CASRAPDYNEQFF

v_gene: TRBV25-1
d_gene: TRBD1
abundance: once
j_gene: TRBJ2-1
CDR3nt: TGTGCCAGCAGCGGGACAGAGTACAATGAGCAGTTCTTC
CDR3aa: CASSGTEYNEQFF

v_gene: TRBV27
d_gene: .
abundance: .
j_gene: TRBJ1-1
CDR3nt: TGTGCCAGCAGCGGGGAGGGGAACACTGAAGCTTTCTTT
CDR3aa: CASSGEGNTEAFF

v_gene: TRBV12-3/TRBV12-4
d_gene: .
abundance: .
j_gene: TRBJ1-5
CDR3nt: TGTGCCAGCAGCCTCAGTGCCAATCAGCCCCAGCATTTT
CDR3aa: CASSLSANQPQHF

v_gene: TRBV6-5
d_gene: TRBD1
abundance: .
j_gene: TRBJ1-2
CDR3nt: TGTGCCAGCAGTTACGGGACAGAGACTAACTATGGCTACACCTTC
CDR3aa: CASSYGTETNYGYTF

v_gene: TRBV7-9
d_gene: .
abundance: .
j_gene: TRBJ2-1
CDR3nt: TGTGCCAGCAGCCCTAGGGGCCTAGGAAACCGTGAGCAGTTCTTC
CDR3aa: CASSPRGLGNREQFF

v_gene: TRBV13
d_gene: TRBD1
abundance: .
j_gene: TRBJ2-5
CDR3nt: TGTGCCAGCAGCACCAGGGGGGAGACCCAGTACTTC
CDR3aa: CASSTRGETQYF

v_gene: TRBV2
d_gene: .
abundance: .
j_gene: TRBJ1-2
CDR3nt: TGTGCCAGCAGTGGAATACCAACTAACTATGGCTACACCTTC
CDR3aa: CASSGIPTNYGYTF

v_gene: TRBV7-8
d_gene: TRBD1
abundance: .
j_gene: TRBJ1-2
CDR3nt: TGTGCCAGCAGCGTCGGGACAGCCACTAACTATGGCTACACCTTC
CDR3aa: CASSVGTATNYGYTF

v_gene: TRBV27
d_gene: .
abundance: .
j_gene: TRBJ2-1
CDR3nt: TGTGCCAGCACCCCCCGGCCAGGAGTACAGTTCTTC
CDR3aa: CASTPRPGVQFF

v_gene: TRBV7-8
d_gene: TRBD2
abundance: .
j_gene: TRBJ2-5
CDR3nt: TGTGCCAGCAGCCTTAGCGGGGGGGCCCTCGGGGAGACCCAGTACTTC
CDR3aa: CASSLSGGALGETQYF

v_gene: TRBV27
d_gene: .
abundance: .
j_gene: TRBJ2-7
CDR3nt: TGTGCCAGCAGTTTATCCCCGGTTCTTAGCTACGAGCAGTACTTC
CDR3aa: CASSLSPVLSYEQYF

v_gene: TRBV3-1
d_gene: TRBD1
abundance: .
j_gene: TRBJ2-7
CDR3nt: TGTGCCAGCAGCCGAGGGACAGGGTATGAGCAGTACTTC
CDR3aa: CASSRGTGYEQYF

v_gene: TRBV7-6
d_gene: .
abundance: .
j_gene: TRBJ2-2
CDR3nt: TGTGCCAGCAGCTTAGGCCTGGGCCAACTGGCCGGGGAGCTGTTTTTT
CDR3aa: CASSLGLGQLAGELFF

v_gene: TRBV3-1
d_gene: .
abundance: .
j_gene: TRBJ2-7
CDR3nt: TGTGCCAGCAGCCAAACAGGGCCAACTTGGGAGCAGTACTTC
CDR3aa: CASSQTGPTWEQYF

v_gene: TRBV29-1
d_gene: TRBD1
abundance: .
j_gene: TRBJ2-7
CDR3nt: TGCAGCGTTTTCTGGACAGGCGAGCAGTACTTC
CDR3aa: CSVFWTGEQYF

v_gene: TRBV12-3/TRBV12-4
d_gene: .
abundance: once
j_gene: TRBJ2-1
CDR3nt: TGTGCCAGCAGTTTGAGTAACTACAATGAGCAGTTCTTC
CDR3aa: CASSLSNYNEQFF

v_gene: TRBV2
d_gene: .
abundance: .
j_gene: TRBJ1-1
CDR3nt: TGTGCCAAGTCTATCGGGGCTGAAGCTTTCTTT
CDR3aa: CAKSIGAEAFF

v_gene: TRBV7-3
d_gene: .
abundance: .
j_gene: TRBJ2-7
CDR3nt: TGTGCCAGCAGCCTCACAGGGTCGGGGGAGCAGTACTTC
CDR3aa: CASSLTGSGEQYF

v_gene: TRBV7-2
d_gene: TRBD2
abundance: .
j_gene: TRBJ2-1
CDR3nt: TGTGCCAGCAGCTTTAGCCCTATGCTAGCGGGGGGGTACAATGAGCAGTTCTTC
CDR3aa: CASSFSPMLAGGYNEQFF

v_gene: TRBV6-2/TRBV6-3
d_gene: .
abundance: .
j_gene: TRBJ2-5
CDR3nt: TGTGCCAGCAGTTACTCGATGGAGACCCTCGGGAACTTC
CDR3aa: CASSYSMETLGNF

v_gene: TRBV27
d_gene: TRBD1
abundance: .
j_gene: TRBJ1-2
CDR3nt: TGTGCCAGCAGCATTACAGGGGTGCATGGCTACACCTTC
CDR3aa: CASSITGVHGYTF

v_gene: TRBV12-5
d_gene: .
abundance: .
j_gene: TRBJ2-7
CDR3nt: TGTGCTAGTGGTTTGGGACTAGCCTACGAGCAGTACTTC
CDR3aa: CASGLGLAYEQYF

v_gene: TRBV20-1
d_gene: TRBD1
abundance: .
j_gene: TRBJ2-5
CDR3nt: TGCAGTCCGAAGACAGGGGTTGGGAGAGAGACCCAGTACTTC
CDR3aa: CSPKTGVGRETQYF

v_gene: TRBV7-6
d_gene: .
abundance: .
j_gene: TRBJ2-6
CDR3nt: TGTGCCAGCAGCTTAGTAGAGGAGACCTCTGGGGCCAACGTCCTGACTTTC
CDR3aa: CASSLVEETSGANVLTF

v_gene: TRBV7-3
d_gene: TRBD1
abundance: .
j_gene: TRBJ2-3
CDR3nt: TGTGCCAGCAGCTTCGGACAGGGAGGATTGGATACGCAGTATTTT
CDR3aa: CASSFGQGGLDTQYF

v_gene: TRBV28
d_gene: TRBD1
abundance: .
j_gene: TRBJ2-7
CDR3nt: TGTGCCAGCAGTCCGTCGACAGGGCCCTACGAGCAGTACTTC
CDR3aa: CASSPSTGPYEQYF

v_gene: TRBV7-9
d_gene: TRBD2
abundance: .
j_gene: TRBJ2-5
CDR3nt: TGTGCCAGCAACCAACTAGCGGGGGGGATAAAGACCCAGTACTTC
CDR3aa: CASNQLAGGIKTQYF

v_gene: TRBV27
d_gene: TRBD1
abundance: .
j_gene: TRBJ2-7
CDR3nt: TGTGCCAGCAGTGGGGACAGGGCCTACGAGCAGTACTTC
CDR3aa: CASSGDRAYEQYF

v_gene: TRBV11-2
d_gene: .
abundance: .
j_gene: TRBJ1-1
CDR3nt: TGTGCCAGCAGCCCGACGACGGTTGAAGCTTTCTTT
CDR3aa: CASSPTTVEAFF

v_gene: TRBV7-6
d_gene: TRBD2
abundance: .
j_gene: TRBJ2-3
CDR3nt: TGTGCCACTACTCAGGCGGGGGGAGGAGATACGCAGTATTTT
CDR3aa: CATTQAGGGDTQYF

v_gene: TRBV2
d_gene: .
abundance: .
j_gene: TRBJ2-2
CDR3nt: TGTGCCAGCAGTGGGGGGCCCGGGGAGCTGTTTTTT
CDR3aa: CASSGGPGELFF

v_gene: TRBV6-2/TRBV6-3
d_gene: .
abundance: .
j_gene: TRBJ1-5
CDR3nt: TGTGCCAGCAGTGAGATAGGGAATCAGCCCCAGCATTTT
CDR3aa: CASSEIGNQPQHF

v_gene: TRBV27
d_gene: .
abundance: .
j_gene: TRBJ1-2
CDR3nt: TGTGCCAGCAGTCCCGACAGAGCTAACTATGGCTACACCTTC
CDR3aa: CASSPDRANYGYTF

v_gene: TRBV27
d_gene: .
abundance: .
j_gene: TRBJ2-4
CDR3nt: TGTGCCAGCAGTTTAGCGGGGTGGGAGGACATTCAGTACTTC
CDR3aa: CASSLAGWEDIQYF

v_gene: TRBV12-5
d_gene: .
abundance: few
j_gene: TRBJ1-1
CDR3nt: TGTGCTAGTTCCGGCATGAACACTGAAGCTTTCTTT
CDR3aa: CASSGMNTEAFF

v_gene: TRBV7-9
d_gene: .
abundance: .
j_gene: TRBJ1-3
CDR3nt: TGTGCCAGCAGACCTGGACAAGGCAGCTCTGGAAACACCATATATTTT
CDR3aa: CASRPGQGSSGNTIYF

v_gene: TRBV2
d_gene: .
abundance: .
j_gene: TRBJ2-7
CDR3nt: TGTGCCAGGGGCCTGGAGCAGTACTTC
CDR3aa: CARGLEQYF

v_gene: TRBV7-6
d_gene: TRBD2
abundance: .
j_gene: TRBJ2-7
CDR3nt: TGTGCCAGCAGCTTAGAGACGGAGGGACTATTGTACGAGCAGTACTTC
CDR3aa: CASSLETEGLLYEQYF

v_gene: TRBV7-6
d_gene: .
abundance: .
j_gene: TRBJ1-2
CDR3nt: TGTGCCAGCAGCCCCCGCGGGGCTAACTATGGCTACACCTTC
CDR3aa: CASSPRGANYGYTF

v_gene: TRBV20-1
d_gene: TRBD2
abundance: .
j_gene: TRBJ2-7
CDR3nt: TGCAGTGCCAGACTAGCGGGCTTTGACTACGAGCAGTACTTC
CDR3aa: CSARLAGFDYEQYF

v_gene: TRBV18
d_gene: TRBD2
abundance: .
j_gene: TRBJ2-7
CDR3nt: TGTGCCAGCTCACCGGAGCGGGGGGGCTCCTACGAGCAGTACTTC
CDR3aa: CASSPERGGSYEQYF

v_gene: TRBV29-1
d_gene: .
abundance: .
j_gene: TRBJ2-7
CDR3nt: TGCAGCGTTGTATTTCCACTCTACTACGAGCAGTACTTC
CDR3aa: CSVVFPLYYEQYF

v_gene: TRBV4-3
d_gene: .
abundance: .
j_gene: TRBJ1-1
CDR3nt: TGCGCCAGCAGCCAAGTTTTACAGGCGAACACTGAAGCTTTCTTT
CDR3aa: CASSQVLQANTEAFF

v_gene: TRBV3-1
d_gene: TRBD1
abundance: .
j_gene: TRBJ1-2
CDR3nt: TGTGCCAGCAGCCAAGATGGGAGACAGGGGGACTATGGCTACACCTTC
CDR3aa: CASSQDGRQGDYGYTF

v_gene: TRBV7-2
d_gene: TRBD1
abundance: .
j_gene: TRBJ1-4
CDR3nt: TGTGCCAGCAGCCTTGGACAGGGAGAGGAAAAACTGTTTTTT
CDR3aa: CASSLGQGEEKLFF

v_gene: TRBV12-3/TRBV12-4
d_gene: TRBD2
abundance: .
j_gene: TRBJ2-1
CDR3nt: TGTGCCAGCAGAGTCCTCGGGGGGGATTACAATGAGCAGTTCTTC
CDR3aa: CASRVLGGDYNEQFF

v_gene: TRBV3-1
d_gene: TRBD2
abundance: .
j_gene: TRBJ2-1
CDR3nt: TGTGCCAGCAGCCAGTTAAGCGGGGGCCCAGACAATGAGCAGTTCTTC
CDR3aa: CASSQLSGGPDNEQFF

v_gene: TRBV25-1
d_gene: .
abundance: .
j_gene: TRBJ1-2
CDR3nt: TGTGCCAGCAGTGAATACCACTTGGATGGCTACACCTTC
CDR3aa: CASSEYHLDGYTF

v_gene: TRBV9
d_gene: .
abundance: .
j_gene: TRBJ2-1
CDR3nt: TGTGCCAGCAGCCCCCCCACTGGGGATGAGCAGTTCTTC
CDR3aa: CASSPPTGDEQFF

v_gene: TRBV27
d_gene: .
abundance: .
j_gene: TRBJ2-3
CDR3nt: TGTGCCAGCGTCTTAGGTGATACGCAGTATTTT
CDR3aa: CASVLGDTQYF

v_gene: TRBV7-9
d_gene: .
abundance: .
j_gene: TRBJ1-2
CDR3nt: TGTGCCAGCAGCTTAGCGCAGGCAGGGACTAACTATGGCTACACCTTC
CDR3aa: CASSLAQAGTNYGYTF

v_gene: TRBV9
d_gene: TRBD2
abundance: .
j_gene: TRBJ2-3
CDR3nt: TGTGCCAGCAGCCATGGACTAGCGGGGGATACTAGCACAGATACGCAGTATTTT
CDR3aa: CASSHGLAGDTSTDTQYF

v_gene: TRBV12-3/TRBV12-4
d_gene: .
abundance: .
j_gene: TRBJ2-7
CDR3nt: TGTGCCAGCAGTCCCCCGAATGTGTACGAGCAGTACTTC
CDR3aa: CASSPPNVYEQYF

v_gene: TRBV2
d_gene: .
abundance: once
j_gene: TRBJ1-2
CDR3nt: TGTGCCAGCAGTGATTGGAGTCTAGATGGCTACACCTTC
CDR3aa: CASSDWSLDGYTF

v_gene: TRBV9
d_gene: .
abundance: .
j_gene: TRBJ1-3
CDR3nt: TGTGCCAGCAGCTCCCCCAAGGGCAGGGAAGCCCCGAGCTCTGGAAACACCATATATTTT
CDR3aa: CASSSPKGREAPSSGNTIYF

v_gene: TRBV3-1
d_gene: .
abundance: .
j_gene: TRBJ2-7
CDR3nt: TGTGCCAGCAGCCAAGATGGGGCGGGGGCCCTCTACGAGCAGTACTTC
CDR3aa: CASSQDGAGALYEQYF